This TCR beta chain was identified during a study of blood T cell repertoires in COVID-19 (dated by TCRdb to about 2020). Regarding the complete study: Samples covering the acute and convalescent phases of COVID-19 were provided by collaborators in the United States, Italy and Spain. The prospective study material was composed of cDNA or gDNA derived from T cells, B-cell-depleted T cells, or PBMCs. Subjects who had been exposed to COVID-19, were actively infected with it, or had recovered from it provided the deeply sampled blood TCRbeta repertoires that made up the dataset. The repertoires were made available in a free public database intended to serve as a resource for research on the immune response to SARS-CoV-2. Samples came from the ongoing ImmuneRACE study (first 160 participants) plus 1,254 subjects from 6 global collaborators. The sample metadata nearly always contained a de-identified subject ID, COVID-19 status, age in years and sex. Where available, HLA class I and class II types were taken from metadata supplied by the sample provider and were not determined by assay-based typing. Results the study describes overall, beyond this receptor: Clinical and demographic metadata were provided uncurated, with the amount varying by source and participant.

In the germline V gene, CDR1 corresponds to SGHRS and CDR2 to YFSETQ. Germline trimming: 0 bases from V, 0 bases from J; junction bases outside gene matches: 6. The CDR3 runs 18 amino acids, cysteine and phenylalanine included. Only the CDR3 portion is preserved as DNA: 54 bases, with reading frame beginning at the first base. TCRbeta CDR3 regions were amplified from genomic DNA using the immunoSEQ Assay, a bias-controlled multiplex PCR. The authors' pipeline ran thus. The number of nucleated cells in each sample was estimated from the amplification of reference gene primers within the assay. Sequence reads were collapsed and filtered to measure the absolute abundance of every unique TCRbeta CDR3 rearrangement. For each sample, productive Simpson clonality was calculated as the square root of Simpson's diversity index across productive rearrangements. Sourced from immuneACCESS, this table was stored by TCRdb with only in-frame sequences that have V and J called. A share of the clones is absent; for the studies checked, an unresolved V gene accounts for under half, and the remainder has no known explanation. That table furnishes V, J and clone size, whereas the DNA furnished D and trimming. The sample has about 160,000 clones on record, 81% of them singletons. The top ten constitute 9.5% to 11% of the sample.

On this clone itself: Its binding antigen is unknown. No base-level quality is on record; no much larger clone is a single base apart.

Each collaborating institution followed its own protocols to collect whole blood in K2EDTA tubes. For TCRbeta analysis, collaborators shipped samples as frozen whole blood, isolated PBMCs, or DNA extracted from either of those sample types. The sample was peripheral blood. The receptor was isolated from a man in his sixties with active or convalescent COVID-19. The V and J genes are TRBV5-1 and TRBJ2-3; TRBD2 agrees with 11 junctional bases. CDR3 loop: CASSLGLAGSSSTDTQYF. Here is the DNA: TGCGCCAGCAGCTTGGGACTAGCGGGGTCTTCTAGCACAGATACGCAGTATTTT.